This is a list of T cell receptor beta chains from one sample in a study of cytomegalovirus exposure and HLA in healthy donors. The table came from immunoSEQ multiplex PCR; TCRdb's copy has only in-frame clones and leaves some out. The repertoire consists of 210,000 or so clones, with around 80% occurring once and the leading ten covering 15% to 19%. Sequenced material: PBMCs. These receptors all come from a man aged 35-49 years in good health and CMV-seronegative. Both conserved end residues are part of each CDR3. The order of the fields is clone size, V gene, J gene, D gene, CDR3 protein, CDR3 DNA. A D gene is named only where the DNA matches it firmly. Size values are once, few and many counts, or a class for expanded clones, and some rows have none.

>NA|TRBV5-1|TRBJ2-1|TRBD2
CASSLGLAGSLYNEQFF
TGCGCCAGCAGCTTGGGGCTAGCGGGTAGCCTCTACAATGAGCAGTTCTTC
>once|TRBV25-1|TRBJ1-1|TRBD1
CASSDRGDTEAFF
TGTGCCAGCAGTGACAGGGGGGACACTGAAGCTTTCTTT
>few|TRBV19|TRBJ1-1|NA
CASVGYTEAFF
TGTGCCAGTGTCGGTTACACTGAAGCTTTCTTT
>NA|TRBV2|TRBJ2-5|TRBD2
CASSVGLAGVETQYF
TGTGCCAGCAGTGTAGGGCTAGCGGGAGTAGAGACCCAGTACTTC
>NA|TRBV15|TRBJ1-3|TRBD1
CATSDPGTGGNTIYF
TGTGCCACCAGCGATCCCGGGACAGGTGGAAACACCATATATTTT
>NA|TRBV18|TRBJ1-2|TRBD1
CASHPQGASSVGYTF
TGTGCCAGCCATCCCCAGGGGGCATCAAGTGTCGGCTACACCTTC
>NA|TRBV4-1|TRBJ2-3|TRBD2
CASSQVLAGVTDTQYF
TGCGCCAGCAGCCAAGTGCTAGCGGGAGTGACAGATACGCAGTATTTT
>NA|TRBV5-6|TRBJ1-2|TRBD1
CASVRDSANGYTF
TGTGCCAGCGTACGGGACAGCGCTAATGGCTACACCTTC
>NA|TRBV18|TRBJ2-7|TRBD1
CASARSGQGPYEQYF
TGTGCCAGCGCCCGGAGTGGACAGGGTCCCTACGAGCAGTACTTC
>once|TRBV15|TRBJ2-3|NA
CATSRVGRDSGKDTQYF
TGTGCCACCAGCAGAGTAGGGAGAGATAGTGGAAAGGATACGCAGTATTTT
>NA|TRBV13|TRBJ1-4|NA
CASSLGGQVNEKLFF
TGTGCCAGCAGCTTAGGAGGACAAGTTAATGAAAAACTGTTTTTT
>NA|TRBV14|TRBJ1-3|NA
CASSFTGSGNTIYF
TGTGCCAGCAGCTTTACAGGGTCTGGAAACACCATATATTTT
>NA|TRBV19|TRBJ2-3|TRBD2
CASSIGTSGADTQYF
TGTGCCAGTAGTATAGGGACTAGCGGGGCAGATACGCAGTATTTT
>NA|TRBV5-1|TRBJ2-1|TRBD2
CASSLAVAGATYNEQFF
TGCGCCAGCAGCTTGGCGGTAGCGGGAGCTACCTACAATGAGCAGTTCTTC
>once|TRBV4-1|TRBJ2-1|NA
CASSAILQATDNEQFF
TGCGCCAGCAGCGCTATACTACAAGCGACCGACAATGAGCAGTTCTTC
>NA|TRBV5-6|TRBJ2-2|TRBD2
CASSLARGGSGELFF
TGTGCCAGCAGCTTGGCACGGGGGGGCTCCGGGGAGCTGTTTTTT
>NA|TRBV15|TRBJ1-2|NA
CATSRVGGIDGYTF
TGTGCCACCAGCAGAGTCGGGGGGATCGATGGCTACACCTTC